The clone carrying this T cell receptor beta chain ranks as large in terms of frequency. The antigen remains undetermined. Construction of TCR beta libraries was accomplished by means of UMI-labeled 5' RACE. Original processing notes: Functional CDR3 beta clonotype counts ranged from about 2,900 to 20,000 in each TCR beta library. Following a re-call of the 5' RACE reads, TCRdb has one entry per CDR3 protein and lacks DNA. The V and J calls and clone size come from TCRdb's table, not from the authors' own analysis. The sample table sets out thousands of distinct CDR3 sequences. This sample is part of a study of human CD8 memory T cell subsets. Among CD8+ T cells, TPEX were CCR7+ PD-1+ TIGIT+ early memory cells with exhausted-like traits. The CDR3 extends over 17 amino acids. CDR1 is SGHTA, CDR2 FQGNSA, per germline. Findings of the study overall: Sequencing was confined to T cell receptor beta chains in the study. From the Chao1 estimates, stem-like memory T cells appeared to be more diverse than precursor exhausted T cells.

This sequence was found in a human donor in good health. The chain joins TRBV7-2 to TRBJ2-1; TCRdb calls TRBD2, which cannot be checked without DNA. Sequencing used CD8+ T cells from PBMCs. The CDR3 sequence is CASSLVGPWSRDNEQFF.